This record looks at one TCR beta chain sequence and its context. The CDR3 is 13 residues long. CDR1 is MNHEY, CDR2 SVGAGI, per germline. V shed 5 bases and J 10 bases; nucleotides not matched to a gene: 4. Sequencing was performed with immunoSEQ multiplex PCR; in TCRdb, only in-frame clones are kept and a portion is missing. The data contain 300,000 to 350,000 clones, about 90% of them singletons. The record originates from a study of blood T cell repertoires in COVID-19. Material for sequencing was PBMCs or T cells enriched from blood (not recorded which). The V gene is TRBV6-5, the J gene TRBJ2-1; 11 nucleotides align to TRBD2. The receptor was derived from a man aged 25-45 years who had recovered from COVID-19. CDR3 sequence (DNA): TGTGCCAGCAGTCCGGGACTAGCGGTGGAGCAGTTCTTC. Amino acid sequence: CASSPGLAVEQFF.